Presented here are 5 T cell receptor beta chains from one specimen sequenced in a study of T cells in women clearing cervical HPV infection. TCRdb keeps only in-frame clones here, not all; method: immunoSEQ multiplex PCR. This listing includes some 31,000 clones. Sequencing input: blood buffy coat. Every receptor here comes from a woman between 18 and 69 years old with a cervical HPV16 infection that either progressed to CIN3+ or cleared (not recorded which).

Comments on this clone: Read data end 3 residues before the CDR3 end; the end is taken from the germline J gene. The V and J genes are TRBV20-1 and TRBJ1-4, with D possibly being TRBD1 (6 bases). CDR1 is DFQATT, CDR2 SNEGSKA, per germline (reference sequence). The CDR3 covers 13 residues. V shed 3 bases and J shed 7 bases, with 12 bases lying between them. The CDR3 here is CSASSRGGEKLFF. The part of the CDR3 DNA that was read is TGCAGTGCTAGTTCCAGGGGAGGTGAAAAA.

With regard to this clone: The read terminates 3 residues ahead of where the CDR3 ends, so the germline J gene completes it. The sample has other DNA sequences that encode this CDR3 too. V usage is TRBV18 and J usage is TRBJ1-3; no clear D gene. V shed 5 bases and J shed 0 bases, with 17 bases lying between them. This CDR3 is 17 amino acids long. Looked up from germline, CDR1 is KGHSH and CDR2 is LQKENI. CDR3 residues: CASSSTRTASSGNTIYF. CDR3 DNA (partial): TGTGCCAGCTCATCGACTAGGACGGCAAGCTCTGGAAACACC.

Worth noting for this clone: The read halts 3 residues ahead of the CDR3 end, with the missing end drawn from the germline J gene. V is TRBV7-2 and J is TRBJ2-5; D uncertain. Looked up from germline, CDR1 is SGHTA and CDR2 is FQGNSA. This CDR3 contains 13 residues. Incomplete CDR3 DNA: TGTGCCAGCAGCCTTCGAGTGGGCCCAACC. It codes for CASSLRVGPT. The complete CDR3 reads CASSLRVGPTQYF.

Incomplete CDR3 DNA: TGTGCCAGTAGTGCCCGTCTCTCTGGGGCCAACGTA. Protein product: CASSARLSGANV. The complete CDR3 reads CASSARLSGANVLFF. The V call is TRBV19, the J call TRBJ1-4; possible D gene TRBD1, 5 bases. The missing CDR3 end, 3 residues past where the read stops, is filled in from the germline J gene. CDR1 LNHDA and CDR2 SQIVND come from the germline V gene (reference sequence). The CDR3 has 15 amino acids.

Concerning this clone: At one end, the junction sequence differs from germline, possibly due to a read error. The CDR3 end lies 3 residues beyond the end of the read and is filled in from the germline J gene. The V and J genes are TRBV19 and TRBJ2-1; D is perhaps TRBD1 (6 bases). CDR1 and CDR2 from the germline V gene are LNHDA and SQIVND (reference sequence). The CDR3 is 15 amino acids. CDR3: CATRLRTESYNEQFF. CDR3 DNA, as far as it was read: TGTGCCACAAGGCTACGGACAGAATCCTATAATGAG.